This T cell receptor (beta chain) came from a study of response to subunit inactivated influenza vaccine. This clonotype was recorded only once. Via MiXCR, TCRdb re-called the RT-PCR reads, giving one row per CDR3 protein. The sample contains about 570,000 distinct CDR3 sequences, roughly 12% of which appear only once. This CDR3 comprises 13 residues. The V end lost 4 bases, the J end lost 1 base, and 8 bases lay between the germline ends. CDR1 and CDR2 from the germline V gene are LNHNV and YYDKDF (reference sequence). These same data were also listed under a study on T cells expressing NK-cell markers. That source notes: The authors generated TCR beta cDNA through 5'RACE template switching with UMIs. Sorted CD3+CD56-NKG2C+, CD3+CD56+NKG2C+ and CD3+CD56+NKG2C- T cells supplied the TCR beta repertoires. Eight donors were sequenced, of whom seven were HCMV-seropositive, while the remaining one was HCMV-seronegative.

The sequencing used PBMCs from blood, collected on the day of vaccination. V usage is TRBV15 and J usage is TRBJ2-7; a possible D gene is TRBD2 (5 bases). The clonotype originates from a man aged 45 to 65 who received an inactivated influenza vaccine. Here the CDR3 DNA reads TGTGCCACCAGCATAGCGCTGTCCTACGAGCAGTACTTC. Its protein product is CATSIALSYEQYF.